The 7 T cell receptor beta chains listed next were all sequenced from one sample in a study of OX40 agonist ivuxolimab in advanced cancers. The protocol was immunoSEQ multiplex PCR, while the TCRdb copy is restricted to in-frame clones and leaves out a portion. The repertoire has about 22,000 clones, roughly 90% of them found once; the top ten carry roughly 28%. Sequencing used CD4+ or CD8+ T cells sorted from blood, obtained in a trial of the OX40 agonist ivuxolimab. Receptors originate from an adult with an advanced solid tumor such as melanoma, head and neck, liver or kidney cancer.

V is TRBV27 and J is TRBJ1-5; D is uncertain. This CDR3 comprises 15 residues. CDR1 is MNHEY, CDR2 SMNVEV, per germline (reference sequence). V gave up 6 bases and J gave up 0 bases, with 12 bases separating them. In nucleotides, the CDR3 is TGTGCCAGCAGGCCGGACGGATATAGCAATCAGCCCCAGCATTTT. Translation: CASRPDGYSNQPQHF.

V usage is TRBV2 and J usage is TRBJ2-3; D possibly corresponds to TRBD1 (6 bases). Trimming cost V 5 bases and J 0 bases, with 12 bases left between them. The CDR3 is 15 amino acids. The germline V gene has CDR1 SNHLY and CDR2 FYNNEI. The CDR3 region has the DNA TGTGCCAGCAGTACCTGGACAGCCAGCACAGATACGCAGTATTTT. It encodes CASSTWTASTDTQYF.

J is TRBJ2-2 and V is TRBV4-1, with D perhaps matching TRBD2 (6 bases). V was cut by 4 bases and J by 2 bases, with 14 bases left in between. Germline V gene lookup returns CDR1 MGHRA and CDR2 YSYEKL. There are 16 residues in the CDR3. The CDR3 nucleotides are TGCGCCAGCAGCCGCACCGGACTACCTAACACCGGGGAGCTGTTTTTT. It is translated as CASSRTGLPNTGELFF.

The V gene is TRBV27, the J gene TRBJ1-4; D is uncertain. The germline V and J ends were trimmed by 6 bases and 6 bases, with 14 bases remaining between them. The CDR3 sequence is 14 residues long. Germline assignment: CDR1 MNHEY and CDR2 SMNVEV (reference sequence). The CDR3 loop reads CASSPLTRDEKLFF. The CDR3 nucleotides read TGTGCCAGCAGCCCTTTGACCAGAGATGAAAAACTGTTTTTT. The full variable domain, with the rest looked up from reference TRBV27 and TRBJ1-4, is EAQVTQNPRYLITVTGKKLTVTCSQNMNHEYMSWYRQDPGLGLRQIYYSMNVEVTDKGDVPEGYKVSRKEKRNFPLILESPSPNQTSLYFCASSPLTRDEKLFFGSGTQLSVL.

This clone has just one count. The genes are TRBV6-5 and TRBJ2-7, with no clear D. The V end lost 4 bases, the J end lost 1 base, and 11 bases lay between the germline ends. Germline V gene lookup returns CDR1 MNHEY and CDR2 SVGAGI. The CDR3 is made up of 14 amino acids. Written as DNA, the CDR3 is TGTGCCAGCAGTTGGATATACGGGTCCTACGAGCAGTACTTC. It is translated as CASSWIYGSYEQYF.

The chain employs TRBV5-4 and TRBJ2-7, with D possibly matching TRBD2 (6 bases). With 5 bases removed from V and 4 bases from J, the gap between germline ends came to 16 bases. The length of the CDR3 is 14 residues. In germline, CDR1 is SGHNT, CDR2 YYREEE (reference sequence). CDR3 sequence (DNA): TGTGCCAGCAGTCCTTCCGGGGGTAGTTACGAGCAGTACTTC. Translated: CASSPSGGSYEQYF.

The CDR3 loop is CASSSRRSETQYF. The CDR3 DNA sequence: TGTGCCAGCAGTTCTAGGCGGTCAGAGACCCAGTACTTC. The chain is built from TRBV27 and TRBJ2-5; D gene uncertain. Trimming took 4 bases from V and 4 from J, leaving 10 bases between them. The CDR3 covers 13 residues. Looked up from germline, CDR1 is MNHEY and CDR2 is SMNVEV (reference sequence).